The clone carrying this T cell receptor (beta chain) turned up a few times. Antigen: not known. Patients having uncontrolled infection, another autoimmune disease, pregnancy or lactation were not included. The diagnostic basis comprised clinical symptoms, serum thyroxine and TRAb, thyroid ultrasound and orbital computed tomography. The CDR3 has 16 residues. Looked up from germline, CDR1 is LNHDA and CDR2 is SQIVND (reference sequence). Trimming cost V 5 bases and J 6 bases; bases outside gene matches: 10. The data belong to a study of T cells in Graves' hyperthyroidism and ophthalmopathy. Turning to the study itself: Peripheral blood was obtained at initial diagnosis, preceding any treatment. Notes on the study in general: With a median lead of approximately 6 months before onset, the model predicted ophthalmopathy.

Amplification of TCR beta CDR3 regions used RNA as the template. The HTBI set primed first-round TCR CDR3 RT-PCR. TCRdb re-called the multiplex PCR reads through MiXCR, storing one row per CDR3 protein. The sample includes around 620,000 distinct CDR3 sequences, more than 13% of them seen just once. The TCR sequence derives from a woman aged 18-29 years with Graves' ophthalmopathy. The chain combines TRBV19 with TRBJ2-1; 10 bases are shared with TRBD2. What was sequenced was blood. The CDR3 reads CASSHELASGSNEQFF. The DNA of the CDR3 is TGTGCCAGTAGTCATGAGCTGGCTAGCGGGAGCAATGAGCAGTTCTTC.